The rows below give T cell receptor beta chains drawn from one sample of a study of T cells after yellow fever vaccination. TCRdb processed the 5' RACE reads anew with MiXCR; each CDR3 protein has one entry. The sample shows 150,000 to 200,000 distinct CDR3 sequences, 9.5% to 12% of them seen only once. The sequences come from CD8+ T cells sorted from PBMCs, collected 15 days after the yellow fever booster vaccination. These receptors originate from a man between 18 and 35 years old who received the YFV17D yellow fever vaccine. Both conserved end residues are part of each CDR3. D genes are given only for firm matches. Expanded clones get a size class; other rows say once, few or many, or leave the size out.

clone_size j_call d_call v_call cdr3_aa cdr3_nt
many TRBJ2-7 NA TRBV6-1 CASNRAGDYEQYF TGTGCCAGCAACCGGGCAGGAGACTACGAGCAGTACTTC
few TRBJ2-7 NA TRBV14 CASSQSNREHEQYF TGTGCCAGCAGCCAAAGCAACAGGGAACACGAGCAGTACTTC
few TRBJ2-5 NA TRBV7-9 CASSLAIPSGIRSQETQYF TGTGCCAGCAGCTTAGCGATCCCCTCTGGGATAAGGTCCCAAGAGACCCAGTACTTC
NA TRBJ1-5 NA TRBV27 CASSLSAGVQPQHF TGTGCCAGCAGTTTATCGGCCGGGGTTCAGCCCCAGCATTTT
NA TRBJ2-7 TRBD1 TRBV6-1 CASSVGTGGDEQYF TGTGCCAGCAGTGTGGGGACAGGGGGCGACGAGCAGTACTTC
NA TRBJ2-5 NA TRBV24-1 CATSDPTWQETQYF TGTGCCACCAGTGATCCCACTTGGCAAGAGACCCAGTACTTC
NA TRBJ2-1 NA TRBV4-3 CASSQAGSSYNEQFF TGCGCCAGCAGCCAAGCGGGTTCCTCCTACAATGAGCAGTTCTTC
NA TRBJ2-3 NA TRBV24-1 CATAGGVTDTQYF TGTGCCACCGCAGGGGGGGTCACAGATACGCAGTATTTT
NA TRBJ2-3 TRBD1 TRBV10-3 CAISEGQGENTDTQYF TGTGCCATCAGTGAGGGACAGGGAGAGAACACAGATACGCAGTATTTT
NA TRBJ1-4 NA TRBV7-6 CASSSPMEPRGEKLFF TGTGCCAGCAGCTCTCCCATGGAGCCTCGGGGTGAAAAACTGTTTTTT
NA TRBJ2-7 NA TRBV4-2 CASSPGAGSYEQYF TGTGCCAGCAGCCCCGGGGCGGGGTCCTACGAGCAGTACTTC
NA TRBJ2-3 NA TRBV19 CASSEPLTGDTQYF TGTGCCAGTAGCGAACCCCTGACGGGAGATACGCAGTATTTT
NA TRBJ2-1 TRBD2 TRBV4-1 CASSLTSSGSYNEQFF TGCGCCAGCAGCCTCACCTCTAGCGGGAGCTACAATGAGCAGTTCTTC
few TRBJ2-5 TRBD2 TRBV10-2 CASSVPGLAGEQETQYF TGCGCCAGCAGTGTCCCGGGACTAGCGGGGGAACAAGAGACCCAGTACTTC
few TRBJ1-6 NA TRBV6-5 CASSPRGGPNYSPLHF TGTGCCAGCAGTCCCCGGGGGGGACCTAATTATTCACCCCTCCACTTT
NA TRBJ1-1 NA TRBV7-3 CASSGTDNTEAFF TGTGCCAGCAGCGGGACGGACAACACTGAAGCTTTCTTT
NA TRBJ2-1 TRBD2 TRBV20-1 CSASLLRAGVTYEQFF TGCAGTGCTAGCCTCCTAAGAGCGGGGGTAACGTATGAGCAGTTCTTC
few TRBJ2-2 NA TRBV9 CASSPRRGGTGELFF TGTGCCAGCAGCCCCAGAAGGGGGGGGACCGGGGAGCTGTTTTTT
many TRBJ1-6 NA TRBV5-1 CASSLAEAGESPLHF TGCGCCAGCAGCTTGGCCGAAGCAGGTGAATCACCCCTCCACTTT
few TRBJ2-1 NA TRBV4-3 CASSQDLGRTYNEQFF TGCGCCAGCAGCCAAGATTTGGGGAGGACCTACAATGAGCAGTTCTTC
NA TRBJ1-5 NA TRBV4-1 CASSQESSNQPQHF TGCGCCAGCAGCCAAGAATCGAGCAATCAGCCCCAGCATTTT
NA TRBJ2-5 NA TRBV20-1 CSGTARVQETQYF TGCAGCGGCACCGCGCGGGTCCAAGAGACCCAGTACTTC
few TRBJ1-1 NA TRBV6-2/TRBV6-3 CASSGGGEEAFF TGTGCCAGCAGTGGCGGGGGGGAGGAAGCTTTCTTT
few TRBJ1-2 NA TRBV29-1 CSVVETGNYGYTF TGCAGCGTTGTAGAGACAGGAAACTATGGCTACACCTTC